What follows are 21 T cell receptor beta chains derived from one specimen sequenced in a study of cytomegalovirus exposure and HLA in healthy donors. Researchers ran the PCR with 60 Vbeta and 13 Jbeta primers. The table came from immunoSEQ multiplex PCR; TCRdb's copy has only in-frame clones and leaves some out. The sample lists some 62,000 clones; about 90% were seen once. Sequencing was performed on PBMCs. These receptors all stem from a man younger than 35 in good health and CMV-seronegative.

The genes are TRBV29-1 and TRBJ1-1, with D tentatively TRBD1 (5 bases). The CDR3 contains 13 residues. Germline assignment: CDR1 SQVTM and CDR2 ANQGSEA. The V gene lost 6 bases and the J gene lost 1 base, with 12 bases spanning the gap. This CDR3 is CSVISGANTEAFF. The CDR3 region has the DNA TGCAGCGTCATTAGCGGGGCGAACACTGAAGCTTTCTTT.

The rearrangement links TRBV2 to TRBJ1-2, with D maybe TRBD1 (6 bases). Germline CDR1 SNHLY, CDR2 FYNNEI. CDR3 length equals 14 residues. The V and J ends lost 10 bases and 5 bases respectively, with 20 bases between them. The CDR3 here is CATPGPAGEYGYTF. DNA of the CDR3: TGTGCCACCCCAGGCCCAGCAGGGGAATATGGCTACACCTTC.

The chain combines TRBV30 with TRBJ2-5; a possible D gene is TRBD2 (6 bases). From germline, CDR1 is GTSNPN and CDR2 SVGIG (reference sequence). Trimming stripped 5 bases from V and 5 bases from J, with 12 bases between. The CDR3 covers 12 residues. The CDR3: CAWGGLRETQYF. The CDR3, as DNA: TGTGCCTGGGGGGGGTTACGGGAGACCCAGTACTTC.

CDR3 DNA: TGTGCCAGCAGTTTACTCAATGAGCAGTTCTTC. Translating gives CASSLLNEQFF. The V and J genes are TRBV27 and TRBJ2-1, with unresolved D. Trimming took off 2 bases at V and 6 bases at J, with 2 bases between the two ends. Germline-derived CDR1 and CDR2 are MNHEY and SMNVEV (reference sequence). This CDR3 is built from 11 residues.

This CDR3 reads CASSQAREGLYGYTF. As DNA, the CDR3 is TGCGCCAGCAGCCAAGCCAGGGAGGGCCTCTATGGCTACACCTTC. This chain links TRBV4-1 with TRBJ1-2; tentative D call: TRBD1 (5 bases). CDR1 and CDR2 from the germline V gene are MGHRA and YSYEKL. The CDR3 covers 15 residues. The germline V and J ends were trimmed by 1 base and 4 bases, with 13 bases remaining between them.

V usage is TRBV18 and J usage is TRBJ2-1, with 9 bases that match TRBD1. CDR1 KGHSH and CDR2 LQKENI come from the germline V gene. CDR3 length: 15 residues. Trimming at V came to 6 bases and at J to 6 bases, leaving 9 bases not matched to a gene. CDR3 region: CASSFTPGQGNEQFF. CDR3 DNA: TGTGCCAGCTCCTTTACTCCGGGACAGGGCAATGAGCAGTTCTTC.

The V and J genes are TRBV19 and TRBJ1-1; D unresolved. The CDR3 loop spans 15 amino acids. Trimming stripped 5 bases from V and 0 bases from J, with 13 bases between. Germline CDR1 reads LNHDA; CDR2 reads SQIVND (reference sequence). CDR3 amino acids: CASSPRTGMNTEAFF. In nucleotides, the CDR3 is TGTGCCAGTAGTCCCCGGACGGGGATGAACACTGAAGCTTTCTTT. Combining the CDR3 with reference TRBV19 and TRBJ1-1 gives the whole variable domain DGGITQSPKYLFRKEGQNVTLSCEQNLNHDAMYWYRQDPGQGLRLIYYSQIVNDFQKGDIAEGYSVSREKKESFPLTVTSAQKNPTAFYLCASSPRTGMNTEAFFGQGTRLTVV.

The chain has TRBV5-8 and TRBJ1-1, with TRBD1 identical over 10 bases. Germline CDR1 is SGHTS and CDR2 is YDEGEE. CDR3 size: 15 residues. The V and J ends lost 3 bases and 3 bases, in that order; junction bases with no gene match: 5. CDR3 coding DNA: TGTGCCAGCAGCTCCGGGACAGGGGTCCACACTGAAGCTTTCTTT. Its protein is CASSSGTGVHTEAFF.

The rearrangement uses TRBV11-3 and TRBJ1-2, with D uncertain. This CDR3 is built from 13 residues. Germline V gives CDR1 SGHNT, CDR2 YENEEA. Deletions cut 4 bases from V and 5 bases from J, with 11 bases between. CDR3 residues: CASSSRGVYGYTF. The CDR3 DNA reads TGTGCCAGCAGCTCTCGGGGTGTTTATGGCTACACCTTC.

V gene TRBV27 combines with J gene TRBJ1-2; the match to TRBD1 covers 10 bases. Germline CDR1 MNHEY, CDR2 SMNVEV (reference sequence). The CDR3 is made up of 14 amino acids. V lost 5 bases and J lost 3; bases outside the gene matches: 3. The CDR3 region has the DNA TGTGCCAGCAGTCCCGGGACAGGGGACTATGGCTACACCTTC. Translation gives CASSPGTGDYGYTF.

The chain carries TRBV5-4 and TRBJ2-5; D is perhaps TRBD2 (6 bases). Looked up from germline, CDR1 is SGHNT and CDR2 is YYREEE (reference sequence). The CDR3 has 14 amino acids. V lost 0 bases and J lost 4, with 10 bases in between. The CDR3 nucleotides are TGTGCCAGCAGCTTGGAGCCTAGCGCAGAGACCCAGTACTTC. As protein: CASSLEPSAETQYF.

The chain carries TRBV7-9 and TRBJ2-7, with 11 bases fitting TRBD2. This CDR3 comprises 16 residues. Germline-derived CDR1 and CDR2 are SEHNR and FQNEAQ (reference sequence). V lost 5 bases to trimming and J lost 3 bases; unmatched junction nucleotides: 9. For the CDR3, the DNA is TGTGCCAGCAGCGCCCGGTGGCTAGCGGGGGGCTACGAGCAGTACTTC. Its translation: CASSARWLAGGYEQYF.

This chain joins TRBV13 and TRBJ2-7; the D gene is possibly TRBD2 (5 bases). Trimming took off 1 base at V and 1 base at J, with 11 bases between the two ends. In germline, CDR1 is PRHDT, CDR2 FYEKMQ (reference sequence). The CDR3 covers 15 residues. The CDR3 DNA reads TGTGCCAGCAGCTTAGCGGGGAAAAAGTCCTACGAGCAGTACTTC. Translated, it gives CASSLAGKKSYEQYF. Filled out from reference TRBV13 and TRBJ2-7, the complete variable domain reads AAGVIQSPRHLIKEKRETATLKCYPIPRHDTVYWYQQGPGQDPQFLISFYEKMQSDKGSIPDRFSAQQFSDYHSELNMSSLELGDSALYFCASSLAGKKSYEQYFGPGTRLTVT.

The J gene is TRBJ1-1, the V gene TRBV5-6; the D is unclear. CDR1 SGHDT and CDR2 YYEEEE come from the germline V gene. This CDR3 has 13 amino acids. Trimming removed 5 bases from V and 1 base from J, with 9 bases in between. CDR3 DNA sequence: TGTGCCAGCAGGTCCTCGGGGAACACTGAAGCTTTCTTT. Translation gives CASRSSGNTEAFF.

The chain's CDR3 is CASSPQTGGSYEQYF. The CDR3 coding sequence is TGTGCCAGCAGCCCTCAGACAGGGGGATCCTACGAGCAGTACTTC. The rearrangement uses TRBV7-9 and TRBJ2-7; 9 bases match TRBD1. The V gene's germline CDR1 is SEHNR and CDR2 FQNEAQ (reference sequence). The CDR3 has 15 amino acids. V lost 5 bases, J lost 1 base, and 6 bases stayed unmatched.

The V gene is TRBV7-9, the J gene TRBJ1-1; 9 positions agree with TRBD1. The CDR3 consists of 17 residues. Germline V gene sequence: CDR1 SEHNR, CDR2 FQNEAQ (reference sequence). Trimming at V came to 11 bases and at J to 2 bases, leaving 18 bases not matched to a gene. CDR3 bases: TGTGCCGCCGGCTTGCCTTTGCGGGGACAGGGAAACACTGAAGCTTTCTTT. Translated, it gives CAAGLPLRGQGNTEAFF.

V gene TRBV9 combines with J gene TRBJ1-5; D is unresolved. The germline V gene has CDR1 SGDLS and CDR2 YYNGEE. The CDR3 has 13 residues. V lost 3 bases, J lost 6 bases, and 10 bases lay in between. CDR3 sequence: CASSAQSGQPQHF. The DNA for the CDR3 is TGTGCCAGCAGCGCCCAGTCGGGTCAGCCCCAGCATTTT.

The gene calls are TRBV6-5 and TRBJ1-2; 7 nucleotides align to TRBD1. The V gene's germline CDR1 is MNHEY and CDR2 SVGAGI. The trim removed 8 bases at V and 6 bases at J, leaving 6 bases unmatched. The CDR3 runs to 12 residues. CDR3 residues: CASLGGRDGYTF. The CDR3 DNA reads TGTGCCAGCTTAGGGGGCCGCGATGGCTACACCTTC.

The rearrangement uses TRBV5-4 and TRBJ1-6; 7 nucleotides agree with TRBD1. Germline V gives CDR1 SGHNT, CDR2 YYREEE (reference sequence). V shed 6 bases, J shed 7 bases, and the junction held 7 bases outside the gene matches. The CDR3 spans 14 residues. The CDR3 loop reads CASTSGTDNSPLHF. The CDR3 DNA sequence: TGTGCCAGCACTTCCGGGACAGACAATTCACCCCTCCACTTT.

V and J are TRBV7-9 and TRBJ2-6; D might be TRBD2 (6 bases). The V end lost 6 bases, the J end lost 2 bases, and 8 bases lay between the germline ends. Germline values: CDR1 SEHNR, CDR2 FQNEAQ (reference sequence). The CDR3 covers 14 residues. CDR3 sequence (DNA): TGTGCCAGCAGGGGCGGGGCTGGGGCCAACGTCCTGACTTTC. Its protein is CASRGGAGANVLTF. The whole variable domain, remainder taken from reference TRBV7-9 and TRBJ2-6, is DTGVSQNPRHKITKRGQNVTFRCDPISEHNRLYWYRQTLGQGPEFLTYFQNEAQLEKSRLLSDRFSAERPKGSFSTLEIQRTEQGDSAMYLCASRGGAGANVLTFGAGSRLTVL.

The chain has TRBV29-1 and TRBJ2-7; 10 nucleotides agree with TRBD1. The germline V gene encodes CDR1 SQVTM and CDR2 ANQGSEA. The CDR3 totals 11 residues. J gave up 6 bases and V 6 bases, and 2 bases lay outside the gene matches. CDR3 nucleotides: TGCAGCGTAGGGACAGGGGCCGAGCAGTACTTC. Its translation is CSVGTGAEQYF.